A single sample is the source of the 5 T cell receptor beta chains below, sequenced in a study of T-cell reconstitution after alpha-beta-depleted transplantation in children. Preparation of the TCRbeta library was carried out with unique molecular identifiers. TCRdb re-called the PCR reads through MiXCR, storing one row per CDR3 protein. The sample holds more than 200,000 distinct CDR3 sequences, 20% to 30% seen once. This specimen was PBMCs, mostly from graft donor cells, taken 360 days after TCRalphabeta/CD19-depleted stem cell transplant. These receptors were obtained from a female patient aged 2 to 10 who had a stem cell transplant for congenital amegakaryocytic thrombocytopenia, so the T cells may come from the graft donor.

The V and J genes are TRBV4-2 and TRBJ2-1, with 10 bases that match TRBD2. This CDR3 spans 14 amino acids. J lost 7 bases, V lost 4 bases, and 4 bases had no gene match. CDR1 is LGHNA and CDR2 is YNFKEQ in the germline V gene. The CDR3 spells CASSPYSGRNEQFF. CDR3 nucleotides: TGTGCCAGCAGCCCTTATAGCGGGAGGAATGAGCAGTTCTTC.

This clonotype is a singleton in its sample. The J gene is TRBJ2-5, the V gene TRBV5-1, with 7 positions matching TRBD1. This CDR3 has 15 residues. With V trimmed by 0 bases and J by 3 bases, 5 bases remained unmatched. Per germline, CDR1 SGHRS and CDR2 YFSETQ. The CDR3 DNA reads TGCGCCAGCAGCTTGGGGGCAGGGGGAAAAGAGACCCAGTACTTC. Protein sequence: CASSLGAGGKETQYF.

The table lists this clonotype with many counts. One junction end disagrees with the germline gene, perhaps due to a read error. The chain has TRBV5-1 and TRBJ2-1, with a tentative D call TRBD1 (5 bases). The germline V gene encodes CDR1 SGHRS and CDR2 YFSETQ. This CDR3 spans 15 amino acids. CDR3 bases: TGTGCCAGCAGTTTGGGTCAGGGAAGCTACAATGAGCAGTTCTTC. Its translation: CASSLGQGSYNEQFF.

A few counts support this clonotype. This chain links TRBV28 with TRBJ2-1; 8 bases fit TRBD1. V was clipped by 4 bases and J by 3 bases; unmatched bases: 11. The V gene's germline CDR1 is MDHEN and CDR2 SYDVKM. CDR3 length: 17 residues. The CDR3 loop is CASSSPQGDRVYNEQFF. The DNA for the CDR3 is TGTGCCAGCAGTTCACCACAGGGGGACAGAGTCTACAATGAGCAGTTCTTC.

This chain connects TRBV21-1 to TRBJ2-1; the tabulated D call, TRBD2, remains unverified against the DNA. TRBV21-1 is assigned pseudogene status. The CDR3 is 15 amino acids. CDR3 loop: CASSRTSGRSGEQFF. The CDR3 nucleotides read TGTGCCAGCAGCCGGACTAGCGGGAGAAGTGGTGAGCAGTTCTTC.